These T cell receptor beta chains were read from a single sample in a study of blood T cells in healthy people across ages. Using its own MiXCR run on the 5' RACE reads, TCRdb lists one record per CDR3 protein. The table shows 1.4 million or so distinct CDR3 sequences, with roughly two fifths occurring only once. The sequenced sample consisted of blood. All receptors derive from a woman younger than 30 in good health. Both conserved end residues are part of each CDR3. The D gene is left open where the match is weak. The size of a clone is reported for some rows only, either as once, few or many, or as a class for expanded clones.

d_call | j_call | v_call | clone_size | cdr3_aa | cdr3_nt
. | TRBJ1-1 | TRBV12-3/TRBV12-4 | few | CASSRPRGGGNTEAFF | TGTGCCAGCAGCCGGCCCCGGGGCGGGGGGAACACTGAAGCTTTCTTT
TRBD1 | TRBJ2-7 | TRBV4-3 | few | CASSRLLQGIYEQYF | TGCGCCAGCAGCCGGCTTCTACAGGGGATCTACGAGCAGTACTTC
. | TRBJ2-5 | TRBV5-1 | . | CASSVGTPFQETQYF | TGCGCCAGCAGCGTGGGCACACCATTCCAAGAGACCCAGTACTTC
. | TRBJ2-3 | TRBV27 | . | CASTSIVGPDTQYF | TGTGCCAGCACCTCCATCGTTGGCCCAGATACGCAGTATTTT
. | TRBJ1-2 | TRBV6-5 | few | CASSDGSDYGYTF | TGTGCCAGCAGTGACGGGTCCGACTATGGCTACACCTTC
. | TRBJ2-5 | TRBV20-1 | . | CSAFRGAKTQYF | TGCAGTGCCTTCAGGGGGGCAAAGACCCAGTACTTC
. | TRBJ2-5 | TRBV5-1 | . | CASSFEASLETQYF | TGCGCCAGCAGCTTTGAGGCTTCCCTAGAGACCCAGTACTTC
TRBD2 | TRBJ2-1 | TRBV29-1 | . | CSVGPSGRNEQFF | TGCAGCGTTGGACCTAGCGGGAGAAATGAGCAGTTCTTC
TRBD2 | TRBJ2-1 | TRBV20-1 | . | CSALPGGSSYNEQFF | TGCAGTGCGCTACCCGGGGGGAGCTCCTACAATGAGCAGTTCTTC
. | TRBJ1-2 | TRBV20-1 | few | CSARTTTNYGYTF | TGCAGTGCTAGAACGACAACTAACTATGGCTACACCTTC
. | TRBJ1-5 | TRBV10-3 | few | CAIRGDSNQPQHF | TGTGCCATCAGGGGGGATAGCAATCAGCCCCAGCATTTT
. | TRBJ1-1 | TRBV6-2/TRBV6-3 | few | CASSAILNTEAFF | TGTGCCAGCAGTGCAATACTGAACACTGAAGCTTTCTTT
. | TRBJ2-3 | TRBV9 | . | CASSVGRAESVADTQYF | TGTGCCAGCAGCGTAGGGAGGGCAGAGAGCGTCGCAGATACGCAGTATTTT
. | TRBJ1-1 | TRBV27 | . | CASSLRQALMNTEAFF | TGTGCCAGCAGTTTAAGACAGGCCCTCATGAACACTGAAGCTTTCTTT
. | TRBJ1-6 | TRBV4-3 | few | CASSPRGRGNSPLHF | TGCGCCAGCAGCCCCAGGGGAAGGGGAAATTCGCCCCTCCACTTT
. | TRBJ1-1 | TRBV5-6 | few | CASSWGRGTEAFF | TGTGCCAGCAGCTGGGGGAGGGGCACTGAAGCTTTCTTT
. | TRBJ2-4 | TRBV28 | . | CASTPSMGGLAKNIQYF | TGTGCCAGCACCCCCTCGATGGGCGGACTAGCCAAAAACATTCAGTACTTC
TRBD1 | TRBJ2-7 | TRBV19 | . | CASSIEETGTHEQYF | TGTGCCAGTAGTATTGAGGAGACAGGGACCCACGAGCAGTACTTC
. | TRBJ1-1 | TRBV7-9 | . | CASSLYRVRMNTEAFF | TGTGCCAGCAGCTTATACAGGGTAAGAATGAACACTGAAGCTTTCTTT
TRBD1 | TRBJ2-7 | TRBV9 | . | CASSVSTGGGSYEQYF | TGTGCCAGCAGCGTCTCTACAGGGGGAGGATCCTACGAGCAGTACTTC
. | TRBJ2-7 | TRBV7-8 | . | CAGSLYSIYEQYF | TGTGCCGGCAGCTTATATTCGATCTACGAGCAGTACTTC
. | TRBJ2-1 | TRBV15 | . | CATSREDQGKGDNEQFF | TGTGCCACCAGCAGAGAAGATCAGGGGAAAGGGGACAATGAGCAGTTCTTC
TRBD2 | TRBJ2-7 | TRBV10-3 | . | CAISEGLAFDEQYF | TGTGCCATCAGTGAGGGACTAGCTTTCGATGAGCAGTACTTC
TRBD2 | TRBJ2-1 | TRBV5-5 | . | CASSLRAGGYEQFF | TGTGCCAGCAGCTTACGAGCGGGGGGTTATGAGCAGTTCTTC
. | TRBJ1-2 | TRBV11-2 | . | CASSYWTESQLNYGYTF | TGTGCCAGCAGCTACTGGACAGAATCCCAACTTAACTATGGCTACACCTTC
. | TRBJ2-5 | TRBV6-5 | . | CASGFRGETQYF | TGTGCCAGCGGCTTCAGAGGAGAGACCCAGTACTTC
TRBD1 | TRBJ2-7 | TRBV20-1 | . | CSARDRAGGQSYEQYF | TGCAGTGCTAGAGATCGGGCAGGGGGCCAATCCTACGAGCAGTACTTC
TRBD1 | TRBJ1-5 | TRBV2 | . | CASRGTGSNSNQPQHF | TGTGCCAGCAGGGGGACAGGTTCAAATAGCAATCAGCCCCAGCATTTT
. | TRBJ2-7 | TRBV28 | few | CASSLRGIGSNEQYF | TGTGCCAGCAGTTTACGAGGGATCGGTTCAAATGAGCAGTACTTC
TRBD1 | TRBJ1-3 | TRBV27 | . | CASSLSAGGHTIYF | TGTGCCAGCAGTTTAAGCGCAGGGGGTCACACCATATATTTT
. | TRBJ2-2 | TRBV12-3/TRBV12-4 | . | CATAGRSGELFF | TGTGCCACCGCCGGGCGGTCCGGGGAGCTGTTTTTT
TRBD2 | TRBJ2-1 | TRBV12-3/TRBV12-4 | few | CASGVAGFYNEQFF | TGTGCCAGTGGGGTAGCGGGTTTTTACAATGAGCAGTTCTTC
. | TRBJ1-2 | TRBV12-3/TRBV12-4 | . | CASSLHRANYGYTF | TGTGCCAGCAGTCTTCACAGGGCTAACTATGGCTACACCTTC
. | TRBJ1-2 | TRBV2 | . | CASSEEGQNYGYTF | TGTGCCAGCAGTGAAGAGGGACAAAACTATGGCTACACCTTC
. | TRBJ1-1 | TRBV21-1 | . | CAAMEGKNTEAFF | TGTGCCGCGATGGAGGGCAAGAACACTGAAGCTTTCTTT
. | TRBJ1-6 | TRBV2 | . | CASRQETVNSPLHF | TGTGCCAGCAGGCAGGAGACAGTAAATTCACCCCTCCACTTT
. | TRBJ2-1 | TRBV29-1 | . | CSVLGGITYNEQFF | TGCAGCGTTTTAGGGGGAATCACCTACAATGAGCAGTTCTTC
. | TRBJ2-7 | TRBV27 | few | CASRRTASYEQYF | TGTGCCAGCAGACGGACAGCCTCCTACGAGCAGTACTTC
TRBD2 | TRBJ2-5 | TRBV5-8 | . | CASSLLGLAGDRETQYF | TGTGCCAGCAGTTTACTAGGACTAGCGGGAGATAGGGAGACCCAGTACTTC
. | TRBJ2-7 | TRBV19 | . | CASRGVGGSYNEQYF | TGTGCCAGTAGGGGGGTCGGGGGCTCCTACAATGAGCAGTACTTC
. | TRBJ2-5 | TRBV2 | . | CASSEPGVNEQYF | TGTGCCAGCAGTGAACCAGGGGTCAATGAGCAGTACTTC
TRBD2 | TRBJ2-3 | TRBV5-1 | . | CASSLLAGGHADTQYF | TGCGCCAGCAGCTTGTTAGCGGGAGGGCATGCAGATACGCAGTATTTT
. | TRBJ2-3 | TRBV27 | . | CASKNLVGTDTQYF | TGTGCCAGCAAAAATTTAGTCGGCACAGATACGCAGTATTTT
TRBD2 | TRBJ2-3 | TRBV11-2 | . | CASSPGGSGGYTDTQYF | TGTGCCAGCAGCCCGGGGGGGAGCGGGGGTTACACAGATACGCAGTATTTT
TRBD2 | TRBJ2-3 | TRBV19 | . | CASSAGLAGGINTQYF | TGTGCCAGTAGTGCGGGACTAGCGGGAGGCATCAATACGCAGTATTTT
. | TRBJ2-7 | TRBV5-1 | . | CASSLVRTFEPYEQYF | TGCGCCAGCAGCTTGGTGCGGACATTCGAACCCTACGAGCAGTACTTC
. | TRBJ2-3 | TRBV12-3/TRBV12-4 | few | CASSFFGGRDTQYF | TGTGCCAGCAGTTTCTTTGGGGGGCGGGATACGCAGTATTTT
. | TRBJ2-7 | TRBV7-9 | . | CASSLRVGTYEQYF | TGTGCCAGCAGCTTAAGGGTGGGGACCTACGAGCAGTACTTC
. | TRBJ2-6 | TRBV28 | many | CASSLGEFGANVLTF | TGTGCCAGCAGCTTGGGGGAATTTGGGGCCAACGTCCTGACTTTC
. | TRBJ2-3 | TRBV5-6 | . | CASSFIWEDTQYF | TGTGCCAGCAGCTTCATTTGGGAAGATACGCAGTATTTT
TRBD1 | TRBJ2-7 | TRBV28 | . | CASRKTGEDYNEQYF | TGTGCCAGCAGGAAGACAGGGGAGGACTACAATGAGCAGTACTTC
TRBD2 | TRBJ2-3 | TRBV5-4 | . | CASSVDLAGDTQYF | TGTGCCAGCAGCGTGGATCTAGCGGGAGATACGCAGTATTTT
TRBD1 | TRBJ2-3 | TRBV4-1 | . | CASSQDPATGQFRQYF | TGCGCCAGCAGCCAAGATCCCGCGACAGGGCAATTCAGGCAGTATTTT
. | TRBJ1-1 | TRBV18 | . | CASSPPHGSNTEAFF | TGTGCCAGCTCACCACCCCACGGTTCGAACACTGAAGCTTTCTTT
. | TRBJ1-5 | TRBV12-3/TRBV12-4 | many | CASSRAGNQPQHF | TGTGCCAGCAGCCGGGCCGGCAATCAGCCCCAGCATTTT